This T cell receptor beta chain came from a study of shared clonotypes between healthy human individuals (TCRdb year 2020). In the study overall: A few men and two women, aged 18 to 49 years, made up the cohort. Between about 0.94 and 8.9 billion PBMCs per donor were obtained by leukapheresis. Per donor, three plates each were used for CD4 naive and CD4 memory, two for CD8 naive, and one for CD8 memory. To increase sequencing depth and limit assay-specific biases, different laboratories used diverse techniques to prepare libraries and sequence TCR repertoires. To estimate repertoire size and how much clonotype sharing occurs between individuals, the study deeply sequenced the blood TCR repertoires of roughly 5 healthy adults.

Broad study findings and their caveats: Incomplete sequencing was indicated by rarefaction of sorted-subset datasets, despite the large sequencing depth. Compared with non-shared clonotypes, the clonotypes found in all four sorted-subset donors had higher generation probabilities. Across a handful of donors, approximately 5% of naive CD4, around 3.5% of naive CD8, roughly 2.3% of memory CD4, and approximately 0.4% of memory CD8 clonotypes were shared. Pairwise subsampling led to the expectation that sequencing depth would affect the degree of clonotype sharing among donors. Sampling was limited to blood, and TCR repertoires in tissue likely differ from TCR repertoires in blood. The genetic and exposure-history diversity represented was limited by the small number of donors. Naive subsets generally had larger estimated clonotype richness than memory subsets.

About this clone: This receptor's antigen is unknown. Base qualities were left out, and no much larger clone turns up one base away.

The germline V gene encodes CDR1 MGHRA and CDR2 YSYEKL. After removal of 1 base from V and 4 bases from J, the junction retains 6 bases not matched to a gene. Taken from cysteine to phenylalanine, the CDR3 has 16 residues. Of the read, only the CDR3 DNA is kept; its 48 bases are in frame from base 1. CD8 naive samples were CD45RO-negative cells positively selected for CCR7, giving a CD45RA+CCR7+ population that excluded TemRA cells. Healthy HIV-negative adults with no recently reported acute infections or vaccinations were included as donors. All donors were Caucasian adults living in Nashville, Tennessee, USA. Blood was obtained by leukapheresis, after which PBMCs were separated by Ficoll-Histopaque density gradient centrifugation and cryopreserved in liquid nitrogen vapor phase. Purity and quantity of every magnetically sorted T cell population were checked by analytical flow cytometry. Genomic DNA was isolated from each sorted fraction and quantified by UV absorbance on a Nanodrop 2000c.

TCR CDR3 regions were amplified from genomic DNA by multiplex PCR using the deep immunoSEQ assay. Extracted genomic DNA from each cell subset was distributed evenly across all wells of several immunoSEQ 96-well plates, and each plate was treated as a replicate. Each replicate PCR for sorted subsets received about 220 ng genomic DNA, equal to roughly 30,000 T cell genomes. Purified libraries were measured with a Qubit 3.0 fluorometer, size-checked on a Bioanalyzer 2100, and measured again with the KAPA Library Quantification kit. Each immunoSEQ 96-well plate was sequenced on its own single-read 150-cycle Illumina NextSeq 550 flow cell. Per the original workflow: Because the immunoSEQ output included only junctional sequences and no quality scores, the filtering could not be the same as the filtering used for full-length reads. Sequences were annotated with PyIR, a Python wrapper for IgBLAST v1.9, using IMGT germline references to assign V/J genes and CDR3. Reads were filtered out if the reads had weak V/J assignments (E-value above 1e-6), no CDR3, stop codons, out-of-frame junctions, or ambiguous translated residues. V3J clonotypes were defined as sequences sharing the same inferred V gene, J gene, and CDR3 amino acid sequence. Percentage overlap between repertoires was computed as shared unique clonotypes divided by the size of the smaller repertoire. RTK rarefaction, the Chao1 estimator, and Recon v2.1 estimates of unobserved clonotypes were used to assess repertoire richness. Generation probabilities were computed with OLGA for all TCRbeta clonotypes obtained by the gDNA method from a few donors. The table comes from immuneACCESS by way of TCRdb, which keeps in-frame sequences with V and J called. Part of the clones is missing from these tables; in studies checked, under half for an unresolved V gene and the rest for unknown reasons. V and J calls and clone size are as listed in that table; D and trimming were resolved from the DNA. Here the sample has hundreds of thousands of clones; 90% to 95% occur a single time. In total, the top ten clones hold less than 25% of the sample.

The V and J segments used are TRBV4-1 and TRBJ2-1; 8 bases in between match TRBD2. The clonotype was recovered from a man aged 25-45 years in good health. The material sequenced was naive CD8+ T cells sorted from blood. Read against the paper, the sample's cell subset or site label means: CD45RA+CCR7+. The DNA reads as follows: TGCGCCAGCAGCCAAGCCCGGACTAGCAGTTACAATGAGCAGTTCTTC. This gives the protein CASSQARTSSYNEQFF.